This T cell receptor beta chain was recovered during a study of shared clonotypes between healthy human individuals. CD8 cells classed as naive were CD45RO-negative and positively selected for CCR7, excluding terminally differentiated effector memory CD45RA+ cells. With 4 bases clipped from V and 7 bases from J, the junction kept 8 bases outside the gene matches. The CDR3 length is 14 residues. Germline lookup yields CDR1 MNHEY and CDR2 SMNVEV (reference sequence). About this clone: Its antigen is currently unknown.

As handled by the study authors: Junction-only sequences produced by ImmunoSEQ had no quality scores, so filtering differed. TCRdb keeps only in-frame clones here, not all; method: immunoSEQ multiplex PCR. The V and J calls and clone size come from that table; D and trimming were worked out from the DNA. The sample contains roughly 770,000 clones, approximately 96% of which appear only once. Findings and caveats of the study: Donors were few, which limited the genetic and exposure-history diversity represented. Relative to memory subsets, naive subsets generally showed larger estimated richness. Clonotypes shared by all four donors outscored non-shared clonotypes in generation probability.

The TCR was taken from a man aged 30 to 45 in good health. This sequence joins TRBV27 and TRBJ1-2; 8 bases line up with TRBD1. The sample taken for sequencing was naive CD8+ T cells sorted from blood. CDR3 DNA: TGTGCCAGCAGTTGGGCCTCAGGGGGCAGTGGCTACACCTTC. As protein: CASSWASGGSGYTF.